This T cell receptor beta chain was documented in a study of OX40 agonist ivuxolimab in advanced cancers. Germline CDR1 reads SNHLY; CDR2 reads FYNNEI. Trimming pared 11 bases from V and 1 base from J, leaving 14 bases between. This CDR3 comprises 13 residues. Clones were read by immunoSEQ multiplex PCR, and TCRdb kept only the in-frame ones, dropping some. In the table there are roughly 58,000 clones, approximately 90% of which are singletons. This receptor was taken from an adult with an advanced solid tumor such as melanoma, head and neck, liver or kidney cancer. The sequences come from CD4+ or CD8+ T cells sorted from blood, collected in a trial of the OX40 agonist ivuxolimab. This chain links TRBV2 with TRBJ1-1; no firm D call. CDR3 sequence reads: CAVSPDANTEAFF. The CDR3 region has the DNA TGTGCCGTCTCCCCGGACGCGAACACTGAAGCTTTCTTT.